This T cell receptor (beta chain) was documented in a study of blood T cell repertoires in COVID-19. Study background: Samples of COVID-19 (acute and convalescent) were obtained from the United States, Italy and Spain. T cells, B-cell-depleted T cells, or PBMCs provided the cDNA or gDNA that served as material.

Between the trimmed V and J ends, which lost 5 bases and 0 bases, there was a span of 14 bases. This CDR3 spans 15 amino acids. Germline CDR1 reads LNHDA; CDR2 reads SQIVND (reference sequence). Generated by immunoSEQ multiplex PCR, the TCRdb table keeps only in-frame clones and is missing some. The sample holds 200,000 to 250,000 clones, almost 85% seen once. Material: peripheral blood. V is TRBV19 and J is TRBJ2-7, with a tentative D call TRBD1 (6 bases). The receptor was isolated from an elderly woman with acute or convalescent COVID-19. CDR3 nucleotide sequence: TGTGCCAGTAGTGTCCGACAGGATTCCTCCTACGAGCAGTACTTC. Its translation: CASSVRQDSSYEQYF.